What follows describes a single T cell receptor beta chain. This sample was included in a study of blood T cell repertoires in COVID-19. Sequencing used immunoSEQ multiplex PCR; TCRdb keeps in-frame clones, though not all of them. Seen here are fewer than 300,000 clones, approximately 81% observed once, and the top ten hold roughly 3%. Germline V CDR1 and CDR2: SGDLS, YYNGEE. The V and J ends lost 4 bases and 7 bases, in that order; junction bases with no gene match: 7. The CDR3 covers 14 residues. V is TRBV9 and J is TRBJ2-1, with TRBD2 identical over 8 bases. This sequence originates from a woman aged 18-29 years with acute or convalescent COVID-19. Input material: peripheral blood. The CDR3 nucleotides read TGTGCCAGCAGCCCCGGGAGGGGGGTAAATGAGCAGTTCTTC. Encoded protein: CASSPGRGVNEQFF.